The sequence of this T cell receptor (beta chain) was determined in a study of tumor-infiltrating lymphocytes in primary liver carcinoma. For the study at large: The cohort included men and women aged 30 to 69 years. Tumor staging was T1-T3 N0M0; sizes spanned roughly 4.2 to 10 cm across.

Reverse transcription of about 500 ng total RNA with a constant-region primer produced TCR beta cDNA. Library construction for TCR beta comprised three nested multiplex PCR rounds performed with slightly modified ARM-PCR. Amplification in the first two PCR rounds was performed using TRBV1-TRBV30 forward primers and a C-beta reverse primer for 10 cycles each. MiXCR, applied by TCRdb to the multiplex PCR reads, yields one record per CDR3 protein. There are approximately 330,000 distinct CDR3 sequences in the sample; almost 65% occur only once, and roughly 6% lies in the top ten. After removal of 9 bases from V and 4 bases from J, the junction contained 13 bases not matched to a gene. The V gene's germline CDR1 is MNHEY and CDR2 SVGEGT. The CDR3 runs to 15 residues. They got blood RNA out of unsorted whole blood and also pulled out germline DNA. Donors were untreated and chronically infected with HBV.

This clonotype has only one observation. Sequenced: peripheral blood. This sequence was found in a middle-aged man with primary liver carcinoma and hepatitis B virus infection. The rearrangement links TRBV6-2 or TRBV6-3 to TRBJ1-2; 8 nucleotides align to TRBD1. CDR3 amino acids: CASKIGQGLAYGYTF. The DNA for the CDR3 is TGTGCCAGTAAAATCGGACAGGGATTGGCCTATGGCTACACCTTC.